The 16 T cell receptor beta chains reported below all come from one sample, sequenced in a study of control samples from healthy donors and cancer patients. Assay: immunoSEQ multiplex PCR; the TCRdb copy retains only in-frame clones and omits some. The table shows roughly 120,000 clones, with 93% occurring only once. Sequenced sample: blood. These receptors came from a man in his thirties or forties in good health.

The chain combines TRBV4-1 with TRBJ1-3; unclear D gene. This CDR3 contains 13 residues. Germline values: CDR1 MGHRA, CDR2 YSYEKL. Trimming left V 0 bases short and J 6 bases short, with 6 bases between. The CDR3 loop is CASSQDFVNTIYF. In nucleotides, the CDR3 is TGCGCCAGCAGCCAAGATTTCGTAAACACCATATATTTT.

The chain recombines TRBV11-2 with TRBJ1-6; 7 bases match TRBD1. The germline V gene encodes CDR1 SGHAT and CDR2 FQNNGV. The CDR3 is 15 residues long. Trimming cost V 2 bases and J 10 bases; bases outside gene matches: 8. The DNA for the CDR3 is TGTGCCAGCAGCTTACTACAGGGGAGAATGTCACCCCTCCACTTT. Translation gives CASSLLQGRMSPLHF.

V and J are TRBV30 and TRBJ1-1; the D gene is possibly TRBD1 (6 bases). Germline assignment: CDR1 GTSNPN and CDR2 SVGIG (reference sequence). Trimming pared 3 bases from V and 8 bases from J, leaving 16 bases between. The CDR3 contains 13 residues. The CDR3 sequence is CAWSLTRTAEAFF. As DNA, the CDR3 is TGTGCCTGGAGCCTAACCCGGACAGCCGAAGCTTTCTTT.

The V gene is TRBV2, the J gene TRBJ1-1; D unclear. The length of the CDR3 is 12 residues. Germline V lookup: CDR1 SNHLY, CDR2 FYNNEI. The germline V and J ends were trimmed by 9 bases and 1 base, with 9 bases remaining between them. CDR3 nucleotide sequence: TGTGCCAGAGCATCTGAGAACACTGAAGCTTTCTTT. Translated: CARASENTEAFF.

The V gene is TRBV5-6, the J gene TRBJ2-7; D gene uncertain. Per germline, CDR1 SGHDT and CDR2 YYEEEE. The CDR3 covers 16 residues. The V end was cut by 8 bases, the J end by 0 bases, with 21 bases between. The CDR3 bases are TGTGCCAGTCCCCCGGAAACCTCCGGATGCTCCTACGAGCAGTACTTC. Translating it yields CASPPETSGCSYEQYF. The full variable domain, its missing parts supplied by reference TRBV5-6 and TRBJ2-7, is DAGVTQSPTHLIKTRGQQVTLRCSPKSGHDTVSWYQQALGQGPQFIFQYYEEEERQRGNFPDRFSGHQFPNYSSELNVNALLLGDSALYLCASPPETSGCSYEQYFGPGTRLTVT.

The V call is TRBV11-2, the J call TRBJ2-7, with a possible D match to TRBD1 (5 bases). The CDR3 is 16 amino acids. Germline V gene data show CDR1 as SGHAT and CDR2 as FQNNGV. V lost 5 bases and J lost 5, with 22 bases in between. DNA of the CDR3: TGTGCCAGCAGCCATTATAGAGGACAATTTCAAGACGAGCAGTACTTC. Its protein product is CASSHYRGQFQDEQYF.

The chain employs TRBV5-1 and TRBJ1-2; 7 bases align to TRBD1. In germline, CDR1 is SGHRS, CDR2 YFSETQ. The V gene end was trimmed by 3 bases and the J gene end by 14 bases; junction bases not matched to a gene: 16. The CDR3 runs 14 residues. This CDR3 is CASSSLGQVPVVTF. DNA of the CDR3: TGCGCCAGCAGCTCCCTAGGACAGGTCCCCGTTGTTACCTTC.

The chain carries TRBV7-2 and TRBJ2-1; no reliable D call. From germline, CDR1 is SGHTA and CDR2 FQGNSA. V gave up 5 bases and J gave up 7 bases, with 12 bases separating them. CDR3 size: 13 residues. CDR3 amino acids: CASSPKLLNEQFF. The CDR3 nucleotides read TGTGCCAGCAGCCCGAAGTTACTAAATGAGCAGTTCTTC.

The chain couples TRBV15 to TRBJ1-1; 7 nucleotides line up with TRBD1. The V gene's germline CDR1 is LNHNV and CDR2 YYDKDF (reference sequence). V was clipped by 0 bases and J by 9 bases; unmatched bases: 10. The CDR3 is made up of 15 amino acids. In DNA form, the CDR3 reads TGTGCCACCAGCAGAGATCGGGGGACAGCGACCAAAGCTTTCTTT. Protein sequence: CATSRDRGTATKAFF.

V and J are TRBV5-1 and TRBJ1-2; TRBD1 agrees at 7 bases. This CDR3 is 13 amino acids long. Per the germline V gene, CDR1 is SGHRS and CDR2 is YFSETQ. Unmatched junction bases numbered 4, after V lost 0 bases and J lost 8 bases. DNA of the CDR3: TGCGCCAGCAGCTTGGAGGGGGCGCGGGGCTACACCTTC. Translation: CASSLEGARGYTF.

The V gene is TRBV29-1, the J gene TRBJ2-4; no reliable D call. Trimming removed 2 bases at V and 0 bases at J, with 5 bases between. The germline CDR1 and CDR2 sequences are SQVTM and ANQGSEA. The CDR3 sequence is 13 residues long. For the CDR3, the DNA is TGCAGCGTTGAATCCGGAGCCAAAAACATTCAGTACTTC. It encodes CSVESGAKNIQYF.

This chain links TRBV3-1 (or the pseudogene TRBV3-2) with TRBJ2-5; tentative D call: TRBD1 (5 bases). The germline V gene encodes CDR1 LGHDT and CDR2 YNNKEL (reference sequence). There are 17 residues in the CDR3. V was trimmed by 0 bases and J by 3 bases, leaving 17 bases between them. The chain's CDR3 is CASSQDPTELKKETQYF. The CDR3, as DNA: TGTGCCAGCAGCCAAGACCCGACAGAGTTAAAGAAAGAGACCCAGTACTTC.

This chain connects TRBV27 to TRBJ2-1, with 9 bases matching TRBD1. Trimming took 3 bases from V and 3 from J; bases not matched to a gene: 0. There are 14 residues in the CDR3. Germline V gene sequence: CDR1 MNHEY, CDR2 SMNVEV (reference sequence). The CDR3 DNA follows: TGTGCCAGCAGTTTGGGACAGGGCTACAATGAGCAGTTCTTC. Translation: CASSLGQGYNEQFF.

The rearrangement joins TRBV4-1 to TRBJ1-1, with 8 bases identical to TRBD1. After removal of 3 bases from V and 4 bases from J, the junction contained 7 bases not matched to a gene. Looked up from germline, CDR1 is MGHRA and CDR2 is YSYEKL. The CDR3 is 15 residues long. Here the CDR3 DNA reads TGCGCCAGCAGCCATAAGGCAGGGGGCACCACTGAAGCTTTCTTT. Encoded protein: CASSHKAGGTTEAFF.

A remark on this clone: Sequence at one end of the junction differs from germline and may be a read error. The chain employs TRBV6-6 and TRBJ2-1; 9 positions match TRBD2. CDR1 and CDR2 from the germline V gene are MNHNY and SVGAGI (reference sequence). The CDR3 spans 16 residues. CDR3 amino acids: CASSPPSLRGGPGPVF. In DNA, the CDR3 is TGTGCCAGCAGTCCCCCCAGCCTGCGGGGGGGCCCAGGTCCCGTCTTC.

This clone was counted once. The rearrangement links TRBV5-6 to TRBJ1-2; the D gene is possibly TRBD1 (5 bases). The CDR3 is 14 amino acids. Germline-derived CDR1 and CDR2 are SGHDT and YYEEEE. With 7 bases removed from V and 1 base from J, the gap between germline ends came to 14 bases. The CDR3 DNA sequence: TGTGCCAGCTCCGATTGGGGGATTAACTATGGCTACACCTTC. This sequence encodes CASSDWGINYGYTF.